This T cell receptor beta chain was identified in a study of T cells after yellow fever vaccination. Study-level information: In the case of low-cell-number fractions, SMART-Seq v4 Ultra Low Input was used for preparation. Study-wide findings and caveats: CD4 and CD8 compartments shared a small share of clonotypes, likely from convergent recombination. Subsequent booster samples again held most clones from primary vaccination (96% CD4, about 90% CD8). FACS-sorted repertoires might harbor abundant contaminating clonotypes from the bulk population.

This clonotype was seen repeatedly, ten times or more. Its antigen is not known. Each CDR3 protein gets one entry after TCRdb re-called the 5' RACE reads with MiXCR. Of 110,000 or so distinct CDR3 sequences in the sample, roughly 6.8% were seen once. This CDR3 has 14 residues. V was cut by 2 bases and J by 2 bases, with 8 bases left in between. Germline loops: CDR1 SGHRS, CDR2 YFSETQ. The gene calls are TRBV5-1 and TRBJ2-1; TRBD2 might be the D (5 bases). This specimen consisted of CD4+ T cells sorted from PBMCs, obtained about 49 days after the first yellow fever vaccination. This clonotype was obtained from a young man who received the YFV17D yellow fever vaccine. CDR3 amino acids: CASSFGETYNEQFF. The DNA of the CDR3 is TGCGCCAGCAGCTTTGGGGAGACCTACAATGAGCAGTTCTTC.